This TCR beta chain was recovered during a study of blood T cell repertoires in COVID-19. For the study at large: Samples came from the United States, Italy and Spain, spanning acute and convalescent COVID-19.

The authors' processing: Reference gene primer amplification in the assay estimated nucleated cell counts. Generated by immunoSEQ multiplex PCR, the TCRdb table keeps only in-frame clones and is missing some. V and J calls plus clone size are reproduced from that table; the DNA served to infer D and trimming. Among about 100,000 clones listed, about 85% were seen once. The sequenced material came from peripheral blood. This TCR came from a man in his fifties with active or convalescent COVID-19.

CDR3 amino acids: CASRDRVSYEQYF. The CDR3, as DNA: TGTGCCAGCAGGGACAGGGTTTCCTACGAGCAGTACTTC. The chain has TRBV2 and TRBJ2-7; 8 bases align to TRBD1. The V gene's germline CDR1 is SNHLY and CDR2 FYNNEI. V shed 6 bases and J 1 base; nucleotides not matched to a gene: 2. The CDR3 sequence is 13 residues long.